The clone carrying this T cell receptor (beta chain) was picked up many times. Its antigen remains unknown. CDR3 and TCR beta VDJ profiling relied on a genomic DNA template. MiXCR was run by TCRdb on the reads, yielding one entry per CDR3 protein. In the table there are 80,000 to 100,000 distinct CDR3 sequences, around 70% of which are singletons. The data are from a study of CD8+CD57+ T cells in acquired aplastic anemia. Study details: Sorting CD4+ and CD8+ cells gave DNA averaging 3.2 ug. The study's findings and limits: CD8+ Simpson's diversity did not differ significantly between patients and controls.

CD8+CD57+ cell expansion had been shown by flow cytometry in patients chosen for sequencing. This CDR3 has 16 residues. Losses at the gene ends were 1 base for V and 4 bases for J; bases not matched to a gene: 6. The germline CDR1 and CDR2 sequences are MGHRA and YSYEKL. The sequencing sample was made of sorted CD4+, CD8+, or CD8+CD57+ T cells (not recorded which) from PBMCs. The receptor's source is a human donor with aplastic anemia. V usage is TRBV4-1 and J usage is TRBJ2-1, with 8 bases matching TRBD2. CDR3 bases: TGCGCCAGCAGCCAAGTCGGGGGGGCCGGTTACAATGAGCAGTTCTTC. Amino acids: CASSQVGGAGYNEQFF.